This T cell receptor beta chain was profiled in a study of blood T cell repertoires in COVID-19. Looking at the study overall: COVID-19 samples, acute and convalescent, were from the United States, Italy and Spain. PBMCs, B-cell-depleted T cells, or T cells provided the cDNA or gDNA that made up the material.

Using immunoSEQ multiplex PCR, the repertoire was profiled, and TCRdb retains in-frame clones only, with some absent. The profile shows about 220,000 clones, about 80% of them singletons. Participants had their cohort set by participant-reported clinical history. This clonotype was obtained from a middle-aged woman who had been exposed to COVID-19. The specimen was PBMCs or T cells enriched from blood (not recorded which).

The CDR3 here is CASSIGLADYEQYF. In DNA form, the CDR3 reads TGTGCCAGCAGCATCGGACTAGCGGACTACGAGCAGTACTTC. The V and J genes are TRBV7-2 and TRBJ2-7; 10 nucleotides agree with TRBD2. CDR1 SGHTA and CDR2 FQGNSA come from the germline V gene. The CDR3 spans 14 residues. V was clipped by 5 bases and J by 3 bases; unmatched bases: 4.